These 20 T cell receptor beta chains share one sample of origin, sequenced in a study of radiotherapy plus CTLA-4 blockade in lung cancer. TCRdb keeps only in-frame clones here, not all; method: immunoSEQ multiplex PCR. This sample has around 110,000 clones, with over 65% found just once. Sample: peripheral blood, taken from a patient treated with radiotherapy plus ipilimumab. These receptors originate from a human donor with non-small cell lung cancer that progressed on radiotherapy plus ipilimumab. Some clones in this sample may be carry-over from other donors' samples.

The chain is built from TRBV5-1 and TRBJ2-5; 13 nucleotides align to TRBD2. The junction had 8 bases not matched to a gene; V was cut back by 4 bases and J by 5 bases. The CDR3 has 16 residues. The germline V gene encodes CDR1 SGHRS and CDR2 YFSETQ. DNA of the CDR3: TGCGCCAGCAGCCCCACTAGCGGGGGGGCCTCCGAGACCCAGTACTTC. It translates to CASSPTSGGASETQYF.

CDR3 in DNA: TGTGCCAGCAGCTTAGGGGATAGAGAAAAACTGTTTTTT. It specifies CASSLGDREKLFF. The chain combines TRBV11-2 with TRBJ1-4, with no clear D. V was trimmed by 1 base and J by 8 bases, leaving 8 bases between them. The V gene's germline CDR1 is SGHAT and CDR2 FQNNGV. The CDR3 runs 13 residues.

V is TRBV7-8 and J is TRBJ1-2; D is possibly TRBD1 (6 bases). CDR3 length equals 16 residues. Germline assignment: CDR1 SGHVS and CDR2 FQNEAQ. V lost 3 bases to trimming and J lost 5 bases, with 19 bases between them. CDR3 sequence reads: CASSFYRDFVRYGYTF. DNA of the CDR3: TGTGCCAGCAGCTTCTACAGGGACTTCGTTCGGTATGGCTACACCTTC.

The chain employs TRBV10-3 and TRBJ1-1; D gene unclear. Germline CDR1 reads ENHRY; CDR2 reads SYGVKD. Between the trimmed V and J ends, which lost 7 bases and 0 bases, there was a span of 9 bases. This CDR3 contains 13 residues. DNA for the CDR3: TGTGCCATCAAGGCACAGATGAACACTGAAGCTTTCTTT. This gives the protein CAIKAQMNTEAFF.

V usage is TRBV5-6 and J usage is TRBJ1-6; D is ambiguous. The CDR3 covers 12 residues. The germline CDR1 and CDR2 sequences are SGHDT and YYEEEE. V dropped 2 bases and J dropped 9 bases, with 6 bases sitting between them. CDR3 residues: CASSLSPSPLHF. Written as DNA, the CDR3 is TGTGCCAGCAGCTTATCCCCTTCACCCCTCCACTTT.

The gene calls are TRBV2 and TRBJ2-3; D is unclear. Per germline, CDR1 SNHLY and CDR2 FYNNEI. V was trimmed by 5 bases and J by 3 bases, leaving 3 bases between them. CDR3 size: 11 residues. CDR3 nucleotide sequence: TGTGCCAGCAGTCGAACAGATACGCAGTATTTT. Protein: CASSRTDTQYF. The full variable domain, completed using reference TRBV2 and TRBJ2-3, is EPEVTQTPSHQVTQMGQEVILRCVPISNHLYFYWYRQILGQKVEFLVSFYNNEISEKSEIFDDQFSVERPDGSNFTLKIRSTKLEDSAMYFCASSRTDTQYFGPGTRLTVL.

The CDR3 here is CASSLGGIGNYGYTF. The DNA of the CDR3 is TGCGCCAGCAGCTTGGGAGGGATCGGAAACTATGGCTACACCTTC. V and J are TRBV5-1 and TRBJ1-2; D is unresolved. Trimming cost V 0 bases and J 2 bases, with 11 bases left between them. The CDR3 totals 15 residues. Looked up from germline, CDR1 is SGHRS and CDR2 is YFSETQ.

The V call is TRBV28, the J call TRBJ2-2; possibly TRBD1 or TRBD2 for D (5 bases each). V was trimmed by 4 bases and J by 3 bases, leaving 18 bases between them. The germline V gene encodes CDR1 MDHEN and CDR2 SYDVKM. The CDR3 loop spans 17 amino acids. CDR3 in DNA: TGTGCCAGCAGTTCCCTAAAAGGGACCTTTGACACCGGGGAGCTGTTTTTT. The encoded protein is CASSSLKGTFDTGELFF.

This sequence joins TRBV10-3 and TRBJ2-7; no clear D gene. V lost 6 bases and J lost 0, with 21 bases in between. The CDR3 has 17 amino acids. CDR1 ENHRY and CDR2 SYGVKD come from the germline V gene. The CDR3 region is CAISKGFSRLSSYEQYF. The CDR3, as DNA: TGTGCCATCAGCAAGGGTTTCTCCCGTTTGAGCTCCTACGAGCAGTACTTC.

This rearrangement joins TRBV19 to TRBJ1-5; D is unclear. The V end was cut by 5 bases, the J end by 4 bases, with 9 bases between. Germline CDR1 is LNHDA and CDR2 is SQIVND (reference sequence). The CDR3 sequence is 13 residues long. The CDR3 region has the DNA TGTGCCAGTAGTCCCCGGACGAATCAGCCCCAGCATTTT. The encoded protein is CASSPRTNQPQHF.

The chain has TRBV19 and TRBJ1-5, with D perhaps matching TRBD1 (5 bases). Between the trimmed V and J ends, which lost 6 bases and 0 bases, there was a span of 18 bases. The CDR3 is 17 amino acids. CDR1 is LNHDA, CDR2 SQIVND, per germline (reference sequence). DNA of the CDR3: TGTGCCAGTAGCCCCAGTTGGGGGGAGTATAGCAATCAGCCCCAGCATTTT. Encoded protein: CASSPSWGEYSNQPQHF.

The gene calls are TRBV5-1 and TRBJ2-5, with a tentative D call TRBD1 (5 bases). Trimming stripped 0 bases from V and 5 bases from J, with 14 bases between. The CDR3 length is 15 residues. Germline values: CDR1 SGHRS, CDR2 YFSETQ. CDR3 amino acids: CASSLVYTKGETQYF. Written as DNA, the CDR3 is TGCGCCAGCAGCTTGGTATATACGAAGGGGGAGACCCAGTACTTC.

This chain joins TRBV11-2 and TRBJ1-2, with 9 bases fitting TRBD1. CDR1 and CDR2 (germline): SGHAT, FQNNGV. V lost 0 bases to trimming and J lost 8 bases; unmatched junction nucleotides: 7. CDR3 length equals 15 residues. The CDR3 DNA follows: TGTGCCAGCAGCTTAGATCTGGGACAGGGCGGGGGCTACACCTTC. Its protein product is CASSLDLGQGGGYTF.

This clone was observed a single time. The J gene is TRBJ2-7, the V gene TRBV6-5; 7 nucleotides match TRBD2. After removal of 0 bases from V and 3 bases from J, the junction contained 5 bases not matched to a gene. This CDR3 spans 15 amino acids. Per germline, CDR1 MNHEY and CDR2 SVGAGI. CDR3 sequence reads: CASSYSPGGSYEQYF. The CDR3 DNA reads as TGTGCCAGCAGTTACTCGCCCGGGGGGAGCTACGAGCAGTACTTC.

The rearrangement links TRBV9 to TRBJ1-2, with D perhaps TRBD1 (5 bases). V lost 4 bases and J 5 bases, leaving 9 bases between the germline ends. The CDR3 covers 12 residues. Germline V CDR1 and CDR2: SGDLS, YYNGEE. CDR3 sequence reads: CASSNAGYGYTF. In DNA, the CDR3 is TGTGCCAGCAGCAATGCAGGGTATGGCTACACCTTC.

V and J are TRBV7-9 and TRBJ1-5; the D gene is possibly TRBD1 (6 bases). Looked up from germline, CDR1 is SEHNR and CDR2 is FQNEAQ (reference sequence). Trimming shortened V by 5 bases and J by 4 bases, and 15 bases separated the two germline ends. This CDR3 comprises 15 residues. The CDR3 is CASSRGTRRNQPQHF. For the CDR3, the DNA is TGTGCCAGCAGCCGAGGGACACGTAGGAATCAGCCCCAGCATTTT.

This clone was counted between two and nine times. This chain connects TRBV5-1 to TRBJ2-5, with 7 nucleotides matching TRBD2. The CDR3 is 15 amino acids. Losses at the gene ends were 2 bases for V and 2 bases for J; bases not matched to a gene: 6. CDR1 is SGHRS, CDR2 YFSETQ, per germline. In DNA form, the CDR3 reads TGCGCCAGCAGCTTCGGAGCGGGGCCTCAAGAGACCCAGTACTTC. This gives the protein CASSFGAGPQETQYF.

J is TRBJ1-2 and V is TRBV18, with 8 nucleotides matching TRBD1. V was pared by 3 bases and J by 4 bases, with 1 base of the junction left unmatched. The CDR3 sequence is 13 residues long. Germline V gene sequence: CDR1 KGHSH, CDR2 LQKENI. The CDR3 loop reads CASSPGQGYGYTF. The DNA for the CDR3 is TGTGCCAGCTCACCCGGACAGGGCTATGGCTACACCTTC.

The chain combines TRBV7-2 with TRBJ1-2, with TRBD1 matching over 7 bases. In germline, CDR1 is SGHTA, CDR2 FQGNSA. The CDR3 loop spans 13 amino acids. Trimming removed 2 bases from V and 8 bases from J; junction bases left unmatched: 5. This chain's CDR3 is CASSLRQGSGYTF. CDR3 coding DNA: TGTGCCAGCAGCTTAAGACAGGGAAGCGGCTACACCTTC.

This rearrangement joins TRBV6-5 to TRBJ1-5; D gene ambiguous. Trimming pared 0 bases from V and 6 bases from J, leaving 15 bases between. This CDR3 comprises 16 residues. Germline V lookup: CDR1 MNHEY, CDR2 SVGAGI. In DNA form, the CDR3 reads TGTGCCAGCAGTTACTCGAGTACAGCGGTCGGTCAGCCCCAGCATTTT. Amino acid sequence: CASSYSSTAVGQPQHF.